The 14 T cell receptor beta chains reported below all come from one sample, sequenced in a study of technical replicates of blood from a handful of donors. Clones were read by immunoSEQ multiplex PCR, and TCRdb kept only the in-frame ones, dropping some. Of approximately 51,000 clones listed, about 93% were seen once; the top ten hold around 4%. Sequencing was carried out using PBMCs. These receptors were obtained from a human donor in good health. Some clones in this sample may be carry-over from other donors' samples.

This chain links TRBV5-1 with TRBJ2-5; D possibly corresponds to TRBD2 (6 bases). This CDR3 contains 13 residues. The germline V gene has CDR1 SGHRS and CDR2 YFSETQ. Trimming pared 5 bases from V and 5 bases from J, leaving 13 bases between. In DNA form, the CDR3 reads TGCGCCAGCAGGCGGGGCAGCAGGGAGACCCAGTACTTC. It codes for CASRRGSRETQYF.

This chain joins TRBV25-1 and TRBJ2-7; tentatively, D is TRBD1 (6 bases). Trimming took off 4 bases at V and 3 bases at J, with 7 bases between the two ends. CDR1 and CDR2 (germline): MGHDK, SYGVNS. CDR3 size: 12 residues. CDR3 nucleotides: TGTGCCAGCAGTGCGACAGGCTACGAGCAGTACTTC. Its translation: CASSATGYEQYF.

This chain uses TRBV13 with TRBJ2-5; 12 nucleotides align to TRBD2. The junction had 3 bases not matched to a gene; V was cut back by 2 bases and J by 5 bases. Germline V CDR1 and CDR2: PRHDT, FYEKMQ (reference sequence). This CDR3 has 15 residues. DNA of the CDR3: TGTGCCAGCAGCTTACTAGCGGGGGGGCCTGAGACCCAGTACTTC. It specifies CASSLLAGGPETQYF.

This rearrangement joins TRBV5-4 to TRBJ1-2, with TRBD1 identical over 11 bases. CDR3 length: 15 residues. Germline V gene data show CDR1 as SGHNT and CDR2 as YYREEE (reference sequence). Trimming took 4 bases from V and 4 from J; bases not matched to a gene: 6. The chain's CDR3 is CASSPGDRGIYGYTF. For the CDR3, the DNA is TGTGCCAGCAGCCCTGGGGACAGGGGGATCTATGGCTACACCTTC.

V is TRBV6-5 and J is TRBJ2-7, with 11 bases matching TRBD2. This CDR3 contains 15 residues. The trim removed 5 bases at V and 6 bases at J, leaving 9 bases unmatched. From germline, CDR1 is MNHEY and CDR2 SVGAGI. The CDR3 loop is CASSTFGTSGSEQYF. CDR3 bases: TGTGCCAGCAGTACCTTTGGGACTAGCGGTTCCGAGCAGTACTTC.

This chain joins TRBV7-7 and TRBJ2-3, with 10 bases that match TRBD2. Germline CDR1 is SSHAT and CDR2 is FNYEAQ (reference sequence). CDR3 length: 13 amino acids. J was trimmed by 10 bases and V by 2 bases; bases with no gene match: 3. This CDR3 is CASSLSGTSAQYF. The CDR3 DNA follows: TGTGCCAGCAGCTTATCCGGGACTAGCGCGCAGTATTTT.

V gene TRBV4-1 combines with J gene TRBJ2-7; TRBD1 matches 8 bases. V was clipped by 0 bases and J by 4 bases; unmatched bases: 2. This CDR3 has 14 residues. CDR1 MGHRA and CDR2 YSYEKL come from the germline V gene. The DNA of the CDR3 is TGCGCCAGCAGCCAAGAGGACAGGGTGTACGAGCAGTACTTC. Amino acids: CASSQEDRVYEQYF.

The rearrangement joins TRBV7-3 to TRBJ2-7; 10 nucleotides match TRBD2. Germline lookup yields CDR1 SGHTA and CDR2 FQGTGA. This CDR3 contains 18 residues. V trimming: 5 bases; J trimming: 2 bases; junction bases outside the gene matches: 15. The CDR3 DNA follows: TGTGCCAGCAGCCACTGGGAATTACTAGCGGGATTAGCCTACGAGCAGTACTTC. Encoded protein: CASSHWELLAGLAYEQYF.

V and J are TRBV5-1 and TRBJ1-1; D remains unclear. Trimming left V 9 bases short and J 1 base short, with 16 bases between. This CDR3 comprises 14 residues. Germline V gene lookup returns CDR1 SGHRS and CDR2 YFSETQ. The CDR3 DNA sequence: TGCGCCACCCAAACGGGCGGAGGGAACACTGAAGCTTTCTTT. Encoded protein: CATQTGGGNTEAFF.

The genes are TRBV4-1 and TRBJ1-2; 8 nucleotides match TRBD1. Germline V CDR1 and CDR2: MGHRA, YSYEKL. J was trimmed by 4 bases and V by 3 bases; bases with no gene match: 7. CDR3 length: 15 amino acids. The CDR3 protein is CASSHPDRVFYGYTF. The CDR3 DNA reads TGCGCCAGCAGCCACCCGGACAGGGTATTCTATGGCTACACCTTC.

The rearrangement uses TRBV2 and TRBJ1-4; D perhaps matches TRBD1 (5 bases). Looked up from germline, CDR1 is SNHLY and CDR2 is FYNNEI. Trimming left V 6 bases short and J 5 bases short, with 13 bases between. The CDR3 loop spans 14 amino acids. The CDR3 reads CASRFGGGNEKLFF. The DNA for the CDR3 is TGTGCCAGCAGATTCGGGGGAGGGAATGAAAAACTGTTTTTT.

The rearrangement links TRBV7-2 to TRBJ1-6; D unresolved. The CDR3 is made up of 12 amino acids. V lost 2 bases and J 7 bases, leaving 3 bases between the germline ends. Germline V CDR1 and CDR2: SGHTA, FQGNSA. For the CDR3, the DNA is TGTGCCAGCAGCTTACCGAATTCACCCCTCCACTTT. It specifies CASSLPNSPLHF.

CDR3 nucleotides: TGTGCCAGCAGCGCGCAGCGGGGGGTTAATGAGCAGTTCTTC. Encoded protein: CASSAQRGVNEQFF. This sequence joins TRBV7-9 and TRBJ2-1, with 9 bases that match TRBD2. V lost 5 bases to trimming and J lost 7 bases; unmatched junction nucleotides: 6. The CDR3 is 14 residues long. Germline values: CDR1 SEHNR, CDR2 FQNEAQ (reference sequence).

V is TRBV4-3 and J is TRBJ2-7; no firm D call. This CDR3 is built from 14 residues. Trimming shortened V by 2 bases and J by 0 bases, and 8 bases separated the two germline ends. The germline gives CDR1 LGHNA, CDR2 YSLEER. The CDR3 is CASSQTLASYEQYF. The CDR3 DNA is TGCGCCAGCAGCCAAACCCTGGCCTCCTACGAGCAGTACTTC.